Following are 28 T cell receptor beta chains from one sample sequenced in a study of cytomegalovirus exposure and HLA in healthy donors. The PCR made use of 60 Vbeta and 13 Jbeta primers. The assay was immunoSEQ multiplex PCR, and TCRdb's table has in-frame clones only and misses some. The sample lists over 150,000 clones, 80% to 90% occurring once. The sequenced sample consisted of PBMCs. Receptor source: a man aged 50-60 years in good health and CMV-seropositive.

This chain links TRBV9 with TRBJ2-1; TRBD2 agrees at 8 bases. This CDR3 contains 17 residues. Germline V gene lookup returns CDR1 SGDLS and CDR2 YYNGEE. J was trimmed by 4 bases and V by 4 bases; bases with no gene match: 13. DNA for the CDR3: TGTGCCAGCAGCCCGCGAATGGCTAGCGGGCGATACAATGAGCAGTTCTTC. Its translation is CASSPRMASGRYNEQFF.

This clone was found a few times. The rearrangement uses TRBV4-3 and TRBJ1-3; D unclear. The V end was cut by 1 base, the J end by 0 bases, with 7 bases between. The CDR3 consists of 15 residues. Germline V gene lookup returns CDR1 LGHNA and CDR2 YSLEER. The CDR3 spells CASSQASSSGNTIYF. The CDR3 DNA reads as TGCGCCAGCAGCCAAGCTTCGAGCTCTGGAAACACCATATATTTT.

This chain links TRBV19 with TRBJ2-5; TRBD2 aligns across 9 bases. The junction had 3 bases not matched to a gene; V was cut back by 3 bases and J by 1 base. CDR3 size: 15 residues. The germline V gene encodes CDR1 LNHDA and CDR2 SQIVND (reference sequence). The CDR3 is CASSMAGGGQETQYF. Here the CDR3 DNA reads TGTGCCAGTAGTATGGCGGGAGGGGGCCAAGAGACCCAGTACTTC.

CDR3 loop: CASSSTVIGPDWDTIYF. Here the CDR3 DNA reads TGTGCCAGCAGCTCAACCGTAATAGGCCCCGACTGGGACACCATATATTTT. The V gene is TRBV7-9, the J gene TRBJ1-3; D remains unclear. V gave up 4 bases and J gave up 8 bases, with 24 bases separating them. The germline CDR1 and CDR2 sequences are SEHNR and FQNEAQ (reference sequence). The CDR3 extends over 17 amino acids.

The genes are TRBV27 and TRBJ2-1, with TRBD2 identical over 9 bases. CDR3 size: 13 residues. With V trimmed by 6 bases and J by 9 bases, 6 bases remained unmatched. From germline, CDR1 is MNHEY and CDR2 SMNVEV (reference sequence). CDR3 protein: CASRPGAGGEQFF. In DNA form, the CDR3 reads TGTGCCAGCAGGCCCGGAGCGGGGGGTGAGCAGTTCTTC.

The genes are TRBV28 and TRBJ1-5, with D tentatively TRBD1 (6 bases). Germline V gives CDR1 MDHEN, CDR2 SYDVKM. Trimming cost V 2 bases and J 3 bases, with 11 bases left between them. This CDR3 is 15 amino acids long. DNA for the CDR3: TGTGCCAGCAGTTTACTGACAGGCCCCAATCAGCCCCAGCATTTT. This codes for CASSLLTGPNQPQHF.

The V and J genes are TRBV5-1 and TRBJ1-2, with 7 positions matching TRBD1. Germline V lookup: CDR1 SGHRS, CDR2 YFSETQ. This CDR3 contains 15 residues. After removal of 0 bases from V and 4 bases from J, the junction contained 6 bases not matched to a gene. The DNA for the CDR3 is TGCGCCAGCAGCTTGGCCGAGGGGGCCAGCTATGGCTACACCTTC. Translating gives CASSLAEGASYGYTF.

The J gene is TRBJ2-2, the V gene TRBV19; 8 bases align to TRBD2. The trim removed 4 bases at V and 5 bases at J, leaving 6 bases unmatched. The germline CDR1 and CDR2 sequences are LNHDA and SQIVND (reference sequence). The CDR3 length is 15 residues. CDR3 nucleotides: TGTGCCAGTAGTACCCTAGCGGGCGGGACCGGGGAGCTGTTTTTT. Its protein product is CASSTLAGGTGELFF.

V gene TRBV30 combines with J gene TRBJ2-1; 8 bases align to TRBD2. The CDR3 has 16 amino acids. The V and J ends lost 4 bases and 4 bases, in that order; junction bases with no gene match: 12. Germline CDR1 GTSNPN, CDR2 SVGIG (reference sequence). The CDR3: CAWMSHGGGRYNEQFF. CDR3 sequence (DNA): TGTGCCTGGATGTCCCACGGGGGGGGCCGTTACAATGAGCAGTTCTTC.

This rearrangement joins TRBV18 to TRBJ2-3; maybe TRBD1 (6 bases). CDR1 is KGHSH and CDR2 is LQKENI in the germline V gene. This CDR3 comprises 14 residues. V was shortened by 6 bases and J by 4 bases, with 14 bases between the two germline ends. CDR3 in amino acids: CASSDIRGPDTQYF. The CDR3 DNA is TGTGCCAGCTCGGACATCAGGGGTCCAGATACGCAGTATTTT.

The chain employs TRBV5-5 and TRBJ1-1, with D unclear. The V gene lost 0 bases and the J gene lost 0 bases, with 6 bases spanning the gap. This CDR3 spans 14 amino acids. Looked up from germline, CDR1 is SGHKS and CDR2 is YYEKEE (reference sequence). The CDR3 bases are TGTGCCAGCAGCTTGGCTTCGGTGAACACTGAAGCTTTCTTT. Protein product: CASSLASVNTEAFF.

The V and J genes are TRBV18 and TRBJ2-5, with TRBD1 identical over 8 bases. This CDR3 spans 17 amino acids. Germline CDR1 is KGHSH and CDR2 is LQKENI. Trimming took 2 bases from V and 2 from J; bases not matched to a gene: 10. CDR3 nucleotide sequence: TGTGCCAGCTCACCAGGGGCTGGACAGGGCCGACAAGAGACCCAGTACTTC. Residues: CASSPGAGQGRQETQYF.

The chain links TRBV5-1 to TRBJ1-4, with 8 bases identical to TRBD1. With 5 bases clipped from V and 8 bases from J, the junction kept 11 bases outside the gene matches. The CDR3 runs to 15 residues. Germline loops: CDR1 SGHRS, CDR2 YFSETQ. The CDR3 loop is CASSPQGALGEKLFF. CDR3 DNA sequence: TGCGCCAGCAGTCCGCAGGGGGCGCTTGGCGAAAAACTGTTTTTT.

This chain links TRBV7-2 with TRBJ1-3, with TRBD1 matching 7 bases. V dropped 2 bases and J dropped 0; count of bases not matched to a gene: 4. The CDR3 covers 16 residues. Looked up from germline, CDR1 is SGHTA and CDR2 is FQGNSA. The CDR3 reads CASSLMGQSSGNTIYF. CDR3 sequence (DNA): TGTGCCAGCAGCTTAATGGGACAGTCCTCTGGAAACACCATATATTTT.

J is TRBJ1-4 and V is TRBV4-3; TRBD1 agrees at 7 bases. Germline V lookup: CDR1 LGHNA, CDR2 YSLEER. CDR3 length equals 15 residues. V dropped 0 bases and J dropped 8; count of bases not matched to a gene: 6. Here the CDR3 DNA reads TGCGCCAGCAGCCAAGATCGGAGGGGGCAAGAAAAACTGTTTTTT. This translates into CASSQDRRGQEKLFF.

The chain combines TRBV20-1 with TRBJ1-1; D call uncertain. Germline CDR1 and CDR2: DFQATT and SNEGSKA (reference sequence). CDR3 length: 11 amino acids. CDR3 in amino acids: CRGSGHTEAFF. In nucleotides, the CDR3 is TGCAGGGGGAGCGGGCACACTGAAGCTTTCTTT.

The chain links TRBV29-1 to TRBJ2-7; D is possibly TRBD1 (5 bases). Trimming left V 1 base short and J 2 bases short, with 21 bases between. This CDR3 region has 17 residues. Germline CDR1 and CDR2: SQVTM and ANQGSEA. The CDR3 here is CSVEGVGGATKAYEQYF. CDR3 in DNA: TGCAGCGTTGAAGGGGTGGGTGGGGCCACAAAGGCCTACGAGCAGTACTTC.

The chain employs TRBV30 and TRBJ2-2, with 13 bases fitting TRBD2. Germline lookup yields CDR1 GTSNPN and CDR2 SVGIG (reference sequence). This CDR3 is 17 amino acids long. J was trimmed by 5 bases and V by 2 bases; bases with no gene match: 8. CDR3 sequence (DNA): TGTGCCTGGAGTCGGACTAGCGGGGGCTGGGGGACCGGGGAGCTGTTTTTT. Translated, it gives CAWSRTSGGWGTGELFF.

V usage is TRBV5-1 and J usage is TRBJ1-2; TRBD1 might be the D (5 bases). V dropped 6 bases and J dropped 0 bases, with 9 bases sitting between them. This CDR3 region has 13 residues. The germline V gene encodes CDR1 SGHRS and CDR2 YFSETQ. The CDR3 reads CASKAGPNYGYTF. The CDR3 DNA sequence: TGCGCCAGCAAGGCGGGACCTAACTATGGCTACACCTTC.

The chain combines TRBV9 with TRBJ2-5; 7 bases agree with TRBD2. Unmatched junction bases numbered 12, after V lost 7 bases and J lost 0 bases. This CDR3 spans 16 amino acids. Germline V lookup: CDR1 SGDLS, CDR2 YYNGEE. CDR3 nucleotide sequence: TGTGCCAGCCATAGGAGCGGGAAACAGTACCAAGAGACCCAGTACTTC. Translating gives CASHRSGKQYQETQYF.

The chain combines TRBV27 with TRBJ1-1; the D gene is possibly TRBD1 (6 bases). The V end was cut by 2 bases, the J end by 2 bases, with 18 bases between. This CDR3 contains 17 residues. Germline V lookup: CDR1 MNHEY, CDR2 SMNVEV (reference sequence). The CDR3 loop is CASSLLRDNLANTEAFF. CDR3 nucleotides: TGTGCCAGCAGTTTACTAAGGGACAACCTGGCCAACACTGAAGCTTTCTTT.

The V call is TRBV7-2, the J call TRBJ1-2, with a weak D call TRBD1 (6 bases). Trimming took 5 bases from V and 5 from J, leaving 18 bases between them. CDR1 SGHTA and CDR2 FQGNSA come from the germline V gene. This CDR3 is 15 amino acids long. The CDR3 sequence is CASSREPQGAYGYTF. The CDR3 coding sequence is TGTGCCAGCAGCCGAGAACCACAGGGAGCATATGGCTACACCTTC.

The chain couples TRBV6-6 to TRBJ2-1; a possible D gene is TRBD2 (5 bases). Germline V gene sequence: CDR1 MNHNY, CDR2 SVGAGI (reference sequence). There are 16 residues in the CDR3. V lost 0 bases to trimming and J lost 9 bases, with 18 bases between them. For the CDR3, the DNA is TGTGCCAGCAGTTACTCGAGGGTTACTGCTGAGGGTGAGCAGTTCTTC. This encodes CASSYSRVTAEGEQFF.

The gene calls are TRBV27 and TRBJ2-1, with TRBD2 matching 13 bases. Unmatched junction bases numbered 2, after V lost 6 bases and J lost 6 bases. CDR3 length equals 14 residues. Germline V gene lookup returns CDR1 MNHEY and CDR2 SMNVEV (reference sequence). CDR3 coding DNA: TGTGCCAGCAGCTGGACTAGCGGGAGCAATGAGCAGTTCTTC. This encodes CASSWTSGSNEQFF.

V usage is TRBV5-6 and J usage is TRBJ2-3; no reliable D call. The length of the CDR3 is 12 residues. The V end lost 5 bases, the J end lost 0 bases, and 4 bases lay between the germline ends. Germline V CDR1 and CDR2: SGHDT, YYEEEE. This CDR3 is CASRESTDTQYF. The CDR3 DNA is TGTGCCAGCAGGGAGAGCACAGATACGCAGTATTTT.

This clone has more than one count but fewer than ten. V and J are TRBV29-1 and TRBJ2-7; TRBD1 matches 9 bases. V was pared by 7 bases and J by 7 bases, with 8 bases of the junction left unmatched. CDR3 size: 12 residues. CDR1 is SQVTM, CDR2 ANQGSEA, per germline. CDR3 amino acids: CSALTGGLEQYF. Written as DNA, the CDR3 is TGCAGCGCATTGACAGGGGGATTGGAGCAGTACTTC.

This chain uses TRBV5-6 with TRBJ2-5, with TRBD1 as a possible D gene (6 bases). Trimming removed 1 base at V and 4 bases at J, with 14 bases between. Germline CDR1 reads SGHDT; CDR2 reads YYEEEE. The length of the CDR3 is 15 residues. The chain's CDR3 is CASSLLVGGAETQYF. In nucleotides, the CDR3 is TGTGCCAGCAGCTTGTTGGTTGGGGGCGCAGAGACCCAGTACTTC.

This clone was seen only a few times. The chain employs TRBV2 and TRBJ2-7, with D perhaps TRBD1 (8 bases). The CDR3 spans 13 residues. The V end lost 6 bases, the J end lost 7 bases, and 16 bases lay between the germline ends. The germline V gene has CDR1 SNHLY and CDR2 FYNNEI. The CDR3 sequence is CASRTGGGTEQYF. The CDR3 bases are TGTGCCAGCAGAACAGGGGGGGGAACGGAGCAGTACTTC.